The 22 T cell receptor beta chains reported below all come from one sample, sequenced in a study of PD-L1 blockade in urothelial cancer. Time point denoted: peripheral blood 6 weeks after treatment start. Data came from immunoSEQ multiplex PCR; TCRdb stores just in-frame clones and leaves some out. The sample has about 90,000 clones; approximately 87% are singletons. This sample comprised PBMCs, obtained around atezolizumab (anti-PD-L1) treatment. These receptors were collected from a man between 65 and 85 years old with urothelial cancer.

The rearrangement joins TRBV7-8 to TRBJ2-4, with a weak D call TRBD2 (6 bases). Trimming left V 3 bases short and J 9 bases short, with 6 bases between. The CDR3 contains 11 residues. Germline CDR1 and CDR2: SGHVS and FQNEAQ. CDR3 sequence: CASSFSGIQYF. The CDR3 DNA reads as TGTGCCAGCAGCTTTAGCGGCATTCAGTACTTC.

Only one count was recorded for this clone. The chain uses TRBV4-2 and TRBJ1-1; possible D gene TRBD1, 5 bases. CDR1 is LGHNA and CDR2 is YNFKEQ in the germline V gene. V lost 2 bases and J lost 0, with 10 bases in between. This CDR3 region has 15 residues. The CDR3 DNA reads as TGTGCCAGCAGCCAATCCCGGGGGATGAACACTGAAGCTTTCTTT. Amino acid sequence: CASSQSRGMNTEAFF.

This chain connects TRBV11-3 to TRBJ2-3, with 7 bases identical to TRBD2. The V and J ends lost 11 bases and 7 bases, in that order; junction bases with no gene match: 6. This CDR3 region has 11 residues. Germline values: CDR1 SGHNT, CDR2 YENEEA. In DNA form, the CDR3 reads TGTGCCCAGCGGGGAGATAATACGCAGTATTTT. This encodes CAQRGDNTQYF.

The chain couples TRBV6-6 to TRBJ2-2, with 10 bases fitting TRBD2. V gave up 2 bases and J gave up 4 bases; unmatched junction bases: 4. The CDR3 sequence is 16 residues long. CDR1 and CDR2 from the germline V gene are MNHNY and SVGAGI (reference sequence). As DNA, the CDR3 is TGTGCCAGCAGTTACGTAGCGGGGGGTAGCACCGGGGAGCTGTTTTTT. Translated, it gives CASSYVAGGSTGELFF.

The J gene is TRBJ1-4, the V gene TRBV19, with D unresolved. Germline V CDR1 and CDR2: LNHDA, SQIVND (reference sequence). The CDR3 is made up of 15 amino acids. V lost 8 bases and J 0 bases, leaving 13 bases between the germline ends. This chain's CDR3 is CASQPQVSTNEKLFF. The CDR3, as DNA: TGTGCCAGTCAACCCCAGGTTTCAACTAATGAAAAACTGTTTTTT.

V usage is TRBV6-6 and J usage is TRBJ1-5; unclear D gene. With 11 bases removed from V and 3 bases from J, the gap between germline ends came to 14 bases. The germline CDR1 and CDR2 sequences are MNHNY and SVGAGI (reference sequence). This CDR3 region has 13 residues. This chain's CDR3 is CACSGVSNQPQHF. CDR3 nucleotide sequence: TGTGCCTGCTCCGGAGTTTCCAATCAGCCCCAGCATTTT.

The CDR3 nucleotides are TGTGCCAGTAGTCCCAGGGGAATGACTGGAAACACCATATATTTT. Protein sequence: CASSPRGMTGNTIYF. The chain is built from TRBV19 and TRBJ1-3, with a possible D match to TRBD1 (6 bases). This CDR3 comprises 15 residues. With 5 bases removed from V and 2 bases from J, the gap between germline ends came to 13 bases. Germline V CDR1 and CDR2: LNHDA, SQIVND (reference sequence).

The rearrangement joins TRBV18 to TRBJ2-7; 7 positions match TRBD2. The CDR3 is made up of 13 amino acids. Trimming took 3 bases from V and 6 from J; bases not matched to a gene: 5. Per the germline V gene, CDR1 is KGHSH and CDR2 is LQKENI. CDR3 in amino acids: CASSPPGGGEQYF. The CDR3 region has the DNA TGTGCCAGCTCACCTCCGGGGGGAGGCGAGCAGTACTTC. Full variable domain (outside the CDR3, taken from reference TRBV18 and TRBJ2-7): NAGVMQNPRHLVRRRGQEARLRCSPMKGHSHVYWYRQLPEEGLKFMVYLQKENIIDESGMPKERFSAEFPKEGPSILRIQQVVRGDSAAYFCASSPPGGGEQYFGPGTRLTVT.

This chain joins TRBV19 and TRBJ1-1, with 10 nucleotides matching TRBD1. CDR1 is LNHDA and CDR2 is SQIVND in the germline V gene (reference sequence). The CDR3 contains 16 residues. J gave up 1 base and V 4 bases, and 6 bases lay outside the gene matches. The CDR3 nucleotides are TGTGCCAGTAGTAGAGACAGGGGGCAGGGGAACACTGAAGCTTTCTTT. Protein product: CASSRDRGQGNTEAFF. Drawing the rest from reference TRBV19 and TRBJ1-1, the complete variable domain is DGGITQSPKYLFRKEGQNVTLSCEQNLNHDAMYWYRQDPGQGLRLIYYSQIVNDFQKGDIAEGYSVSREKKESFPLTVTSAQKNPTAFYLCASSRDRGQGNTEAFFGQGTRLTVV.

The chain recombines TRBV5-4 with TRBJ1-1, with D perhaps TRBD1 (5 bases). Germline V gives CDR1 SGHNT, CDR2 YYREEE (reference sequence). The V end was cut by 5 bases, the J end by 1 base, with 9 bases between. The CDR3 is 13 residues long. CDR3 bases: TGTGCCAGCAGAAAACAGGAGAACACTGAAGCTTTCTTT. Its protein is CASRKQENTEAFF.

The chain has TRBV18 and TRBJ2-1, with 7 nucleotides matching TRBD1. The germline CDR1 and CDR2 sequences are KGHSH and LQKENI. CDR3 length: 17 amino acids. V lost 6 bases to trimming and J lost 10 bases; unmatched junction nucleotides: 21. The CDR3 nucleotides read TGTGCCAGCTCGCGGACAGGAGACACCTTTTCCGAGAAAGAGCAGTTCTTC. Amino acids: CASSRTGDTFSEKEQFF.

This clone was seen at least ten times. This chain links TRBV2 with TRBJ1-6, with TRBD1 matching over 7 bases. The CDR3 totals 12 residues. Germline V gene sequence: CDR1 SNHLY, CDR2 FYNNEI. With V trimmed by 7 bases and J by 10 bases, 4 bases remained unmatched. The CDR3 reads CASNRQGSPLHF. The CDR3 nucleotides read TGTGCCAGCAACAGACAGGGATCACCCCTCCACTTT.

V usage is TRBV2 and J usage is TRBJ2-6, with 8 bases identical to TRBD1. Trimming at V came to 4 bases and at J to 2 bases, leaving 4 bases not matched to a gene. The CDR3 consists of 16 residues. Germline loops: CDR1 SNHLY, CDR2 FYNNEI. CDR3 residues: CASSVRQGPGANVLTF. CDR3 in DNA: TGTGCCAGCAGTGTACGACAGGGGCCTGGGGCCAACGTCCTGACTTTC.

This clone came up once. The V call is TRBV28, the J call TRBJ2-7; possible D gene TRBD1, 6 bases. Germline V gene lookup returns CDR1 MDHEN and CDR2 SYDVKM. Trimming cost V 6 bases and J 5 bases, with 20 bases left between them. CDR3 length equals 15 residues. The chain's CDR3 is CASRRGGFGLDEQYF. The DNA of the CDR3 is TGTGCCAGCAGGAGAGGGGGATTTGGGCTCGACGAGCAGTACTTC.

With respect to this clone: The junction departs from germline at one end; a sequencing error may be responsible. The rearrangement joins TRBV5-1 to TRBJ2-3; unclear D gene. The CDR3 runs to 14 residues. The V gene's germline CDR1 is SGHRS and CDR2 YFSETQ. The CDR3 spells CASSLAGNQDTQYF. The CDR3 DNA reads as TGCGCCAGCAGTTTGGCAGGTAATCAAGATACGCAGTATTTT. Supplemented by reference TRBV5-1 and TRBJ2-3, the full variable domain reads KAGVTQTPRYLIKTRGQQVTLSCSPISGHRSVSWYQQTPGQGLQFLFEYFSETQRNKGNFPGRFSGRQFSNSRSEMNVSTLELGDSALYLCASSLAGNQDTQYFGPGTRLTVL.

This rearrangement joins TRBV7-2 to TRBJ2-4, with 11 bases identical to TRBD2. The V gene's germline CDR1 is SGHTA and CDR2 FQGNSA. This CDR3 comprises 18 residues. Unmatched junction bases numbered 15, after V lost 4 bases and J lost 7 bases. CDR3 in DNA: TGTGCCAGCAGCTCCCCGGGACTAGCGGCTTTCCCCGGGAACATTCAGTACTTC. This translates into CASSSPGLAAFPGNIQYF.

CDR3 loop: CASSLRLTGARGTGELFF. In DNA, the CDR3 is TGTGCCAGCAGCTTACGGTTAACAGGGGCAAGAGGCACCGGGGAGCTGTTTTTT. The chain uses TRBV7-6 and TRBJ2-2; 7 bases align to TRBD1. The CDR3 consists of 18 residues. From germline, CDR1 is SGHVS and CDR2 FNYEAQ. After removal of 2 bases from V and 4 bases from J, the junction contained 13 bases not matched to a gene.

This sequence joins TRBV5-4 and TRBJ1-2; 10 nucleotides match TRBD1. The germline V gene encodes CDR1 SGHNT and CDR2 YYREEE (reference sequence). Losses at the gene ends were 0 bases for V and 6 bases for J; bases not matched to a gene: 5. The CDR3 length is 15 residues. CDR3 region: CASSLDRQGADGYTF. The CDR3 DNA reads TGTGCCAGCAGCTTGGACCGACAGGGGGCCGATGGCTACACCTTC.

The CDR3 reads CASSLGTKNIQYF. CDR3 bases: TGTGCCAGCAGCTTAGGGACAAAAAACATTCAGTACTTC. The genes are TRBV7-2 and TRBJ2-4; perhaps TRBD1 as D (5 bases). V lost 1 base, J lost 4 bases, and 5 bases lay in between. Germline V CDR1 and CDR2: SGHTA, FQGNSA. The CDR3 sequence is 13 residues long.

V gene TRBV11-1 combines with J gene TRBJ2-6; 7 positions match TRBD1. Trimming at V came to 2 bases and at J to 1 base, leaving 5 bases not matched to a gene. This CDR3 is 17 amino acids long. Germline V CDR1 and CDR2: SGHAT, FQDESV (reference sequence). The CDR3 is CASSLSGTVSGANVLTF. The CDR3 coding sequence is TGTGCCAGCAGCTTATCAGGGACAGTTTCTGGGGCCAACGTCCTGACTTTC.

V usage is TRBV7-6 and J usage is TRBJ2-5, with 11 bases lining up with TRBD2. The J segment lost 5 bases and the V segment lost 5 bases, leaving 13 bases of the junction unmatched. The CDR3 extends over 17 amino acids. The germline gives CDR1 SGHVS, CDR2 FNYEAQ. CDR3 region: CASSPTALAGVRETQYF. In nucleotides, the CDR3 is TGTGCCAGCAGCCCAACAGCACTAGCGGGAGTGCGGGAGACCCAGTACTTC.

This clone showed up just once. The V and J genes are TRBV7-3 and TRBJ2-3; 10 bases fit TRBD2. CDR3 length equals 16 residues. V lost 2 bases and J lost 6; bases outside the gene matches: 8. Per the germline V gene, CDR1 is SGHTA and CDR2 is FQGTGA. CDR3 region: CASSLGLAGVTDTQYF. CDR3 coding DNA: TGTGCCAGCAGCTTAGGCCTAGCGGGGGTCACGGATACGCAGTATTTT. The full variable domain, in which reference TRBV7-3 and TRBJ2-3 provide the parts outside the CDR3, is GAGVSQTPSNKVTEKGKYVELRCDPISGHTALYWYRQSLGQGPEFLIYFQGTGAADDSGLPNDRFFAVRPEGSVSTLKIQRTERGDSAVYLCASSLGLAGVTDTQYFGPGTRLTVL.